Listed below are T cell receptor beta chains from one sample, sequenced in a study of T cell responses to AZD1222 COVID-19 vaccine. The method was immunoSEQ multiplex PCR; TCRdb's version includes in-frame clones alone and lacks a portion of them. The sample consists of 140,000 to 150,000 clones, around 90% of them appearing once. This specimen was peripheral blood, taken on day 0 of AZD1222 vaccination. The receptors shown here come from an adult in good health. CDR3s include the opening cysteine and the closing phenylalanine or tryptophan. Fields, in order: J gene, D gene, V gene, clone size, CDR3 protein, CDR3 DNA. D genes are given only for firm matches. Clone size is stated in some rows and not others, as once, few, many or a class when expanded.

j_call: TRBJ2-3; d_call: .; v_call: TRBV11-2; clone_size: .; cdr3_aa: CASSPIYASDTQYF; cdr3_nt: TGTGCCAGCAGCCCAATCTATGCATCAGATACGCAGTATTTT
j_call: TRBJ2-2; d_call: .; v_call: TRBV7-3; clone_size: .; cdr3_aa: CASRGAGTGELFF; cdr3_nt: TGTGCCAGCAGAGGGGCGGGCACCGGGGAGCTGTTTTTT
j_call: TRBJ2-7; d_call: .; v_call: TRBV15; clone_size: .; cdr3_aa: CATSRDPGRIYEQYF; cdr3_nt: TGTGCCACCAGCAGAGACCCGGGACGCATATACGAGCAGTACTTC
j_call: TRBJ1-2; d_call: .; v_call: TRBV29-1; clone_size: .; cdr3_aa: CSVVEGGGYTF; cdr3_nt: TGCAGCGTTGTCGAGGGGGGTGGCTACACCTTC
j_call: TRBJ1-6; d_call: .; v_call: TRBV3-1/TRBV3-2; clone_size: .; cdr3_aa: CASSQSGNSPLHF; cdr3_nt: TGTGCCAGCAGCCAAAGCGGGAATTCACCCCTCCACTTT
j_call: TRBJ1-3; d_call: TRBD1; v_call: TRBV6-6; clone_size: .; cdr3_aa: CASQGAPGNTIYF; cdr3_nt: TGTGCCAGCCAGGGGGCGCCTGGAAACACCATATATTTT
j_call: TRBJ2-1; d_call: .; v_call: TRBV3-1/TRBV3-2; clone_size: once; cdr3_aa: CASSHPGQGNEQFF; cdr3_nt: TGTGCCAGCAGCCACCCCGGGCAGGGGAATGAGCAGTTCTTC
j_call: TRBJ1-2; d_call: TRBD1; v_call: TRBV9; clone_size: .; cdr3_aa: CASSERGTGHNYGYTF; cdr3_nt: TGTGCCAGCAGCGAGAGAGGGACAGGGCACAACTATGGCTACACCTTC
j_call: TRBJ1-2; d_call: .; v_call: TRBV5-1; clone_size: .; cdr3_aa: CASQSDYGYTF; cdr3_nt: TGCGCCAGCCAAAGTGACTATGGCTACACCTTC
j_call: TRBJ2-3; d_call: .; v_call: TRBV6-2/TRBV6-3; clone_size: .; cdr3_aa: CASSYSSRGRTEDTQYF; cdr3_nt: TGTGCCAGCAGTTACTCGTCCAGGGGTAGAACGGAAGATACGCAGTATTTT
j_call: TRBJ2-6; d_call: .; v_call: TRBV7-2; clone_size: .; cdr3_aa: CASSLRGAGANVLTF; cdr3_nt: TGTGCCAGCAGCTTAAGGGGGGCCGGGGCCAACGTCCTGACTTTC
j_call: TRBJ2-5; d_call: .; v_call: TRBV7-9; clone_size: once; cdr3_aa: CASSLVRGREETQYF; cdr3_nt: TGTGCCAGCAGCTTGGTCAGGGGCCGTGAAGAGACCCAGTACTTC
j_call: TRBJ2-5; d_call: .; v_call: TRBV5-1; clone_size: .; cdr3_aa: CASSLAGRYQETQYF; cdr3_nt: TGCGCCAGCAGCTTGGCCGGGCGGTACCAAGAGACCCAGTACTTC
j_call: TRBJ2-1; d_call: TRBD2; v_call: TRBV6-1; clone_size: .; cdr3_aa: CASSAGLAPLAYNEQFF; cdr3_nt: TGTGCCAGCAGTGCAGGACTAGCGCCCCTTGCTTACAATGAGCAGTTCTTC
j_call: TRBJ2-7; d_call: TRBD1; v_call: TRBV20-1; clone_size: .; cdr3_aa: CSASPVLGGTAYEQYF; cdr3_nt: TGCAGTGCCAGTCCCGTCTTGGGTGGGACAGCCTACGAGCAGTACTTC
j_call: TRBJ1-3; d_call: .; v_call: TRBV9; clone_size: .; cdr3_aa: CASSGARGRIGNSGNTIYF; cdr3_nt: TGTGCCAGCAGCGGCGCCCGGGGACGGATCGGAAACTCTGGAAACACCATATATTTT
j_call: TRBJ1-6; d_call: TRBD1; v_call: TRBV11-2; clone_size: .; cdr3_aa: CASSLGTGGSPLHF; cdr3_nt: TGTGCCAGCAGCTTAGGGACAGGTGGATCACCCCTCCACTTT
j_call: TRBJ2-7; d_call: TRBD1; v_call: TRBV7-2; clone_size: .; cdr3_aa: CASSLGTGLYEQYF; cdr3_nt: TGTGCCAGCAGCTTAGGGACAGGGCTGTACGAGCAGTACTTC
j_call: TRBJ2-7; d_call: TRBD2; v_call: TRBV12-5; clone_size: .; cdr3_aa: CASGLVQGGRAPLEQYF; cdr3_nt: TGTGCTAGTGGTTTGGTACAAGGCGGGAGGGCCCCACTCGAGCAGTACTTC
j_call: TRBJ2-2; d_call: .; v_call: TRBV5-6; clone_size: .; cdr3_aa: CASSPVAGELFF; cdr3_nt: TGTGCCAGCAGCCCCGTAGCCGGGGAGCTGTTTTTT
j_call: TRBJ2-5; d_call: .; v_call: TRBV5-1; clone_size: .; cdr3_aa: CASSLEGRETQYF; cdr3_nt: TGCGCCAGCAGCTTGGAGGGGAGGGAGACCCAGTACTTC
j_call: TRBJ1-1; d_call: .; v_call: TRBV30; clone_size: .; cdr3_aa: CAWDTENTEAFF; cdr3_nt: TGTGCCTGGGACACGGAGAACACTGAAGCTTTCTTT
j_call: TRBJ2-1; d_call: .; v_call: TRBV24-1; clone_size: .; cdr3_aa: CATSGLWNEQFF; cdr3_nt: TGTGCCACCAGTGGGCTCTGGAATGAGCAGTTCTTC